The 23 T cell receptor beta chains listed next were all sequenced from one sample in a study of resident and recirculating memory T cells in vitiligo. Repertoires were generated with immunoSEQ multiplex PCR, while TCRdb's copy carries only in-frame clones and drops some. The sample yields about 76,000 clones, 90% to 95% seen once. The sample comprised blood. The origin of the receptors is a male donor with vitiligo.

This clone was picked up one time. The rearrangement uses TRBV28 and TRBJ2-3; 10 bases fit TRBD2. Germline V gene lookup returns CDR1 MDHEN and CDR2 SYDVKM. The ends lost 5 bases at V and 2 bases at J; junction bases unmatched: 10. The CDR3 is made up of 17 amino acids. The CDR3 is CASSPSGSQSYTDTQYF. DNA of the CDR3: TGTGCCAGCAGTCCTAGCGGGAGCCAATCCTACACAGATACGCAGTATTTT.

On this clone: A read error may account for a junction end that differs from germline. The chain has TRBV29-1 and TRBJ2-3; TRBD1 matches at 8 bases. In germline, CDR1 is SQVTM, CDR2 ANQGSEA. This CDR3 spans 14 amino acids. CDR3 nucleotides: TGCAGCGCTGAACCGGGACAGGGCACAGATACGCAGTATTTT. This codes for CSAEPGQGTDTQYF.

This chain connects TRBV28 to TRBJ2-7; 9 bases are shared with TRBD1. The CDR3 totals 15 residues. Germline loops: CDR1 MDHEN, CDR2 SYDVKM. V lost 5 bases, J lost 5 bases, and 10 bases stayed unmatched. The chain's CDR3 is CASSTSGTGPNEQYF. CDR3 DNA sequence: TGTGCCAGCAGTACCTCCGGGACAGGGCCGAACGAGCAGTACTTC.

This chain joins TRBV4-1 and TRBJ1-5; D might be TRBD1 (5 bases). In germline, CDR1 is MGHRA, CDR2 YSYEKL. V dropped 0 bases and J dropped 5 bases, with 17 bases sitting between them. This CDR3 has 17 amino acids. DNA for the CDR3: TGCGCCAGCAGCCAAGATGATCGGCCAGGGCAGCATCAGCCCCAGCATTTT. Its protein is CASSQDDRPGQHQPQHF.

This chain connects TRBV10-3 to TRBJ2-7; 10 nucleotides agree with TRBD1. Germline CDR1 ENHRY, CDR2 SYGVKD. The CDR3 sequence is 14 residues long. V shed 8 bases, J shed 1 base, and the junction held 5 bases outside the gene matches. The CDR3 is CAIARDRGSYEQYF. The DNA for the CDR3 is TGTGCCATCGCTCGGGACAGGGGTTCCTACGAGCAGTACTTC.

This chain joins TRBV27 and TRBJ2-5, with 12 bases matching TRBD2. Germline V gene lookup returns CDR1 MNHEY and CDR2 SMNVEV (reference sequence). The junction had 12 bases not matched to a gene; V was cut back by 2 bases and J by 5 bases. This CDR3 comprises 18 residues. Here the CDR3 reads CASSLEFGLAGSSETQYF. The CDR3 nucleotides are TGTGCCAGCAGTTTAGAATTCGGACTAGCGGGATCTAGTGAGACCCAGTACTTC.

This clone was seen a handful of times. The chain carries TRBV6-5 and TRBJ2-7, with a tentative D call TRBD2 (6 bases). The CDR3 is 13 residues long. Germline CDR1 reads MNHEY; CDR2 reads SVGAGI. V was trimmed by 6 bases and J by 6 bases, leaving 15 bases between them. The CDR3 loop reads CASRPGTVFEQYF. CDR3 coding DNA: TGTGCCAGCAGACCGGGGACTGTCTTCGAGCAGTACTTC.

V gene TRBV27 combines with J gene TRBJ2-7; D is perhaps TRBD1 (5 bases). Germline V lookup: CDR1 MNHEY, CDR2 SMNVEV (reference sequence). The CDR3 extends over 14 amino acids. V lost 2 bases and J lost 3, with 11 bases in between. The CDR3 DNA follows: TGTGCCAGCAGTTTACCTGGGGCGATCTACGAGCAGTACTTC. Amino acid sequence: CASSLPGAIYEQYF.

The chain recombines TRBV1 with TRBJ1-2. TRBV1 is recorded as a pseudogene. This CDR3 is built from 14 residues. CDR3 loop: CTSSAFGGDYGYTF. CDR3 bases: TGCACCAGCAGCGCGTTCGGAGGGGACTATGGCTACACCTTC.

The rearrangement links TRBV6-5 to TRBJ2-3; unclear D gene. V was shortened by 4 bases and J by 1 base, with 12 bases between the two germline ends. The CDR3 runs 15 residues. Looked up from germline, CDR1 is MNHEY and CDR2 is SVGAGI. The CDR3 spells CASSLQSLGTDTQYF. The CDR3 DNA follows: TGTGCCAGCAGTTTACAGAGTCTCGGCACAGATACGCAGTATTTT.

This clone turned up a few times. The genes are TRBV5-1 and TRBJ2-2, with TRBD1 matching over 8 bases. The junction had 6 bases not matched to a gene; V was cut back by 4 bases and J by 4 bases. The CDR3 extends over 15 amino acids. Germline CDR1 reads SGHRS; CDR2 reads YFSETQ. This chain's CDR3 is CASSTLTGGTGELFF. CDR3 DNA sequence: TGCGCCAGCAGCACCCTTACAGGGGGCACCGGGGAGCTGTTTTTT.

The chain joins TRBV9 to TRBJ1-2; D unresolved. Germline V lookup: CDR1 SGDLS, CDR2 YYNGEE. Trimming cost V 3 bases and J 5 bases, with 11 bases left between them. The CDR3 is made up of 13 amino acids. As DNA, the CDR3 is TGTGCCAGCAGCGCTACGGGAGTGTATGGCTACACCTTC. Its translation: CASSATGVYGYTF.

The V call is TRBV28, the J call TRBJ2-6, with 7 bases matching TRBD1. The CDR3 spans 19 residues. With V trimmed by 6 bases and J by 2 bases, 16 bases remained unmatched. In germline, CDR1 is MDHEN, CDR2 SYDVKM. The CDR3 here is CASRKRAGTAVPGANVLTF. CDR3 DNA sequence: TGTGCCAGCAGAAAAAGGGCCGGGACAGCGGTCCCTGGGGCCAACGTCCTGACTTTC.

The chain uses TRBV6-9 and TRBJ2-7, with unresolved D. CDR1 MNHGY and CDR2 SVAAGI come from the germline V gene. CDR3 length: 16 amino acids. With 2 bases removed from V and 9 bases from J, the gap between germline ends came to 23 bases. The DNA of the CDR3 is TGTGCCAGCAGTTATAAGACTCCCCCTCCACTACGAGCGCAGTACTTC. Translating it yields CASSYKTPPPLRAQYF.

This clone has just one count. The junction shows a germline mismatch at one end, possibly a read error. The chain has TRBV30 and TRBJ2-3; 7 positions agree with TRBD1. CDR1 is GTSNPN and CDR2 is SVGIG in the germline V gene (reference sequence). The CDR3 extends over 15 amino acids. The CDR3 DNA is TGTGCCTGGAGTGGACCCGACAGGGATCGAGATAAGCAGTATTTT. Protein product: CAWSGPDRDRDKQYF.

This chain connects TRBV27 to TRBJ2-3; tentative D call: TRBD2 (5 bases). Germline assignment: CDR1 MNHEY and CDR2 SMNVEV (reference sequence). The CDR3 sequence is 14 residues long. Between the trimmed V and J ends, which lost 5 bases and 0 bases, there was a span of 9 bases. CDR3 sequence: CASSLWTSTDTQYF. In DNA form, the CDR3 reads TGTGCCAGCAGTCTTTGGACTAGCACAGATACGCAGTATTTT.

This clone showed up just once. The J gene is TRBJ2-1, the V gene TRBV18; D perhaps matches TRBD2 (5 bases). The CDR3 consists of 16 residues. CDR1 KGHSH and CDR2 LQKENI come from the germline V gene. Trimming removed 7 bases from V and 10 bases from J, with 26 bases in between. This CDR3 reads CASLIPGISSGREQFF. DNA for the CDR3: TGTGCCAGCTTAATCCCCGGGATCAGCTCTGGCAGGGAGCAGTTCTTC. The whole variable domain, remainder taken from reference TRBV18 and TRBJ2-1, is NAGVMQNPRHLVRRRGQEARLRCSPMKGHSHVYWYRQLPEEGLKFMVYLQKENIIDESGMPKERFSAEFPKEGPSILRIQQVVRGDSAAYFCASLIPGISSGREQFFGPGTRLTVL.

V is TRBV7-2 and J is TRBJ2-7; 9 positions match TRBD1. Germline V gene sequence: CDR1 SGHTA, CDR2 FQGNSA. The CDR3 is 14 amino acids. J gave up 3 bases and V 5 bases, and 5 bases lay outside the gene matches. The CDR3 protein is CASSPGTGIYEQYF. Here the CDR3 DNA reads TGTGCCAGCAGCCCCGGGACAGGGATCTACGAGCAGTACTTC.

DNA for the CDR3: TGTGCCTGGAGTCCGACAGGTAGCCCGGATACGCAGTATTTT. Residues: CAWSPTGSPDTQYF. The gene calls are TRBV30 and TRBJ2-3; tentative D call: TRBD1 (6 bases). CDR3 length equals 14 residues. Germline CDR1 GTSNPN, CDR2 SVGIG (reference sequence). V lost 2 bases and J 6 bases, leaving 15 bases between the germline ends.

In this sample, this clone turned up once. The chain recombines TRBV19 with TRBJ1-1; TRBD1 matches at 8 bases. The CDR3 extends over 14 amino acids. Germline lookup yields CDR1 LNHDA and CDR2 SQIVND (reference sequence). V was pared by 7 bases and J by 1 base, with 5 bases of the junction left unmatched. DNA for the CDR3: TGTGCCAGTACCGGACAGGGACGGAACACTGAAGCTTTCTTT. Protein sequence: CASTGQGRNTEAFF.

This rearrangement joins TRBV7-2 to TRBJ2-1, with D perhaps matching TRBD2 (6 bases). Between the trimmed V and J ends, which lost 1 base and 8 bases, there was a span of 15 bases. This CDR3 region has 15 residues. CDR1 and CDR2 from the germline V gene are SGHTA and FQGNSA. Written as DNA, the CDR3 is TGTGCCAGCAGCTTAGGAGTTGGGGGGTTGGATGAGCAGTTCTTC. Translating it yields CASSLGVGGLDEQFF. The variable domain in full, completed from reference TRBV7-2 and TRBJ2-1, reads GAGVSQSPSNKVTEKGKDVELRCDPISGHTALYWYRQSLGQGLEFLIYFQGNSAPDKSGLPSDRFSAERTGGSVSTLTIQRTQQEDSAVYLCASSLGVGGLDEQFFGPGTRLTVL.

This chain links TRBV30 with TRBJ2-1, with 9 bases fitting TRBD2. The germline gives CDR1 GTSNPN, CDR2 SVGIG (reference sequence). The V gene end was trimmed by 3 bases and the J gene end by 14 bases; junction bases not matched to a gene: 8. The CDR3 contains 12 residues. In nucleotides, the CDR3 is TGTGCCTGGAGATCTAGCGGGATCGTAGAGTTCTTC. Translation: CAWRSSGIVEFF.

The chain has TRBV7-8 and TRBJ1-3; possible D gene TRBD1, 6 bases. This CDR3 region has 16 residues. CDR1 is SGHVS, CDR2 FQNEAQ, per germline. Between the trimmed V and J ends, which lost 5 bases and 4 bases, there was a span of 18 bases. The CDR3 loop reads CASSGRDILGGNTIYF. Here the CDR3 DNA reads TGTGCCAGCAGCGGGAGGGACATCCTAGGAGGAAACACCATATATTTT.